A selection of T cell receptor beta chains follows, all from one sample in a study of T-cell reconstitution after alpha-beta-depleted transplantation in children. TCRdb used MiXCR to reprocess the PCR reads, holding one entry per CDR3 protein. The sample has hundreds of thousands of distinct CDR3 sequences, roughly 15% seen once. The starting material was PBMCs from the stem cell graft donor, obtained from the stem cell graft. Receptors originate from a human donor who donated a stem cell graft to a child with acute myeloid leukemia. The CDR3 runs from the conserved cysteine through the conserved F or W. Fields, in order: clone size, CDR3 length, D gene, V gene, J gene, CDR3 protein, CDR3 DNA. The D gene is left open where the match is weak. Clone size is not always given. Where it is, it says once, few, many or a class for expanded clones.

size: many
length: 14
D: TRBD1
V: TRBV20-1
J: TRBJ1-5
CDR3: CSANHRGPSQPQHF
DNA: TGCAGTGCTAACCACAGGGGGCCGAGTCAGCCCCAGCATTTT

size: many
length: 15
D: TRBD1
V: TRBV29-1
J: TRBJ1-5
CDR3: CSVATGGGYNQPQHF
DNA: TGCAGCGTTGCCACAGGGGGCGGCTACAATCAGCCCCAGCATTTT

size: few
length: 18
D: TRBD2
V: TRBV4-2
J: TRBJ2-2
CDR3: CASSPIGTSGGNTGELFF
DNA: TGTGCCAGCAGCCCAATTGGGACTAGCGGGGGCAACACCGGGGAGCTGTTTTTT

size: few
length: 14
D: TRBD1
V: TRBV13
J: TRBJ1-6
CDR3: CASSPGTGETPLHF
DNA: TGTGCCAGCAGCCCAGGGACAGGGGAAACACCCCTCCACTTT

size: many
length: 13
D: .
V: TRBV20-1
J: TRBJ2-7
CDR3: CSARETGAYEQYF
DNA: TGCAGTGCTAGAGAAACAGGTGCCTACGAGCAGTACTTC

size: many
length: 14
D: .
V: TRBV20-1
J: TRBJ2-1
CDR3: CSAVGPMTYNEQFF
DNA: TGCAGTGCCGTCGGACCGATGACCTACAATGAGCAGTTCTTC

size: few
length: 15
D: .
V: TRBV27
J: TRBJ2-3
CDR3: CASSLSPGPTDTQYF
DNA: TGTGCCAGCAGTTTAAGCCCGGGTCCCACAGATACGCAGTATTTT

size: .
length: 16
D: TRBD1
V: TRBV9
J: TRBJ2-1
CDR3: CASSVATGGSYNEQFF
DNA: TGTGCCAGCAGCGTAGCAACAGGGGGGTCCTACAATGAGCAGTTCTTC

size: many
length: 14
D: .
V: TRBV5-1
J: TRBJ1-1
CDR3: CASSLDSSNTEAFF
DNA: TGCGCCAGCAGCTTGGACAGCTCGAACACTGAAGCTTTCTTT

size: few
length: 12
D: .
V: TRBV15
J: TRBJ2-1
CDR3: CATSREEGEQFF
DNA: TGTGCCACCAGCAGAGAAGAGGGTGAGCAGTTCTTC

size: few
length: 15
D: .
V: TRBV5-6
J: TRBJ1-4
CDR3: CASSLGRLLNEKLFF
DNA: TGTGCCAGCAGCTTGGGTAGGCTTCTAAACGAAAAACTGTTTTTT

size: .
length: 14
D: .
V: TRBV15
J: TRBJ1-2
CDR3: CATSPDMDLWGYTF
DNA: TGTGCCACCAGTCCCGACATGGACCTTTGGGGCTACACCTTC

size: .
length: 16
D: TRBD1
V: TRBV6-7
J: TRBJ1-4
CDR3: CASSYSRQGENEKLFF
DNA: TGTGCCAGCAGTTACAGCCGACAGGGGGAGAATGAAAAACTGTTTTTT

size: few
length: 14
D: .
V: TRBV5-1
J: TRBJ2-5
CDR3: CASRPLAWRETQYF
DNA: TGCGCCAGCAGACCCTTAGCGTGGCGCGAGACCCAGTACTTC

size: .
length: 16
D: TRBD1
V: TRBV6-1
J: TRBJ2-7
CDR3: CASSDGGTGGAYEQYF
DNA: TGTGCCAGCAGTGACGGAGGGACAGGGGGAGCCTACGAGCAGTACTTC

size: .
length: 15
D: TRBD2
V: TRBV20-1
J: TRBJ2-3
CDR3: CSARGLAGTQDTQYF
DNA: TGCAGTGCTAGGGGACTAGCGGGGACTCAAGATACGCAGTATTTT

size: many
length: 17
D: TRBD1
V: TRBV24-1
J: TRBJ1-2
CDR3: CATSDAGTGKNQYGYTF
DNA: TGTGCCACCAGTGATGCCGGGACAGGGAAGAACCAGTATGGCTACACCTTC

size: many
length: 16
D: .
V: TRBV20-1
J: TRBJ2-3
CDR3: CSASRMGQTTTDTQYF
DNA: TGCAGTGCTAGTAGGATGGGCCAGACGACCACAGATACGCAGTATTTT

size: many
length: 14
D: .
V: TRBV27
J: TRBJ2-7
CDR3: CASSFRGRVDEQYF
DNA: TGTGCCAGCAGTTTCCGGGGCAGGGTCGACGAGCAGTACTTC

size: few
length: 14
D: .
V: TRBV20-1
J: TRBJ1-1
CDR3: CSAPNRRADTEAFF
DNA: TGCAGTGCCCCTAATCGGAGGGCGGACACTGAAGCTTTCTTT

size: .
length: 16
D: .
V: TRBV20-1
J: TRBJ1-2
CDR3: CSARGAWTAENYGYTF
DNA: TGCAGTGCTAGAGGGGCTTGGACAGCCGAGAACTATGGCTACACCTTC

size: few
length: 14
D: .
V: TRBV7-9
J: TRBJ2-1
CDR3: CASSLGSPADEQFF
DNA: TGTGCCAGCAGCTTAGGGTCTCCGGCGGATGAGCAGTTCTTC

size: .
length: 15
D: .
V: TRBV6-5
J: TRBJ1-1
CDR3: CASSYVDGKNTEAFF
DNA: TGTGCCAGCAGTTATGTTGACGGAAAGAACACTGAAGCTTTCTTT

size: many
length: 13
D: .
V: TRBV20-1
J: TRBJ2-5
CDR3: CSTRRRTYETQYF
DNA: TGCAGTACCCGGCGGAGGACATACGAGACCCAGTACTTC

size: many
length: 14
D: .
V: TRBV20-1
J: TRBJ2-1
CDR3: CSASRGNLHNEQFF
DNA: TGCAGTGCTAGCCGTGGGAATCTTCACAATGAGCAGTTCTTC

size: .
length: 14
D: TRBD1
V: TRBV11-1
J: TRBJ1-1
CDR3: CASSSGTGPLKAFF
DNA: TGTGCCAGCAGCTCCGGGACAGGGCCCTTGAAGGCTTTCTTT

size: few
length: 14
D: .
V: TRBV7-9
J: TRBJ2-1
CDR3: CASSSRGTYNEQFF
DNA: TGTGCCAGCAGCTCTCGGGGTACCTACAATGAGCAGTTCTTC

size: few
length: 15
D: .
V: TRBV28
J: TRBJ2-3
CDR3: CASSLSPFRTDTQYF
DNA: TGTGCCAGCAGTTTATCTCCATTTCGCACAGATACGCAGTATTTT

size: many
length: 11
D: .
V: TRBV20-1
J: TRBJ2-1
CDR3: CSGASYNEQFF
DNA: TGCAGTGGCGCCTCCTACAATGAGCAGTTCTTC

size: .
length: 14
D: TRBD1
V: TRBV19
J: TRBJ2-7
CDR3: CASRLGQGPYEQYF
DNA: TGTGCCAGTAGGTTGGGACAGGGGCCCTACGAGCAGTACTTC

size: .
length: 16
D: .
V: TRBV7-9
J: TRBJ1-1
CDR3: CASSPFDRSGDTEAFF
DNA: TGTGCCAGCAGCCCTTTCGACAGGTCCGGGGACACTGAAGCTTTCTTT

size: few
length: 15
D: .
V: TRBV7-9
J: TRBJ1-3
CDR3: CASSLGDGWGNTIYF
DNA: TGTGCCAGCAGCTTAGGAGATGGCTGGGGAAACACCATATATTTT

size: many
length: 18
D: TRBD1
V: TRBV29-1
J: TRBJ2-7
CDR3: CSVTNPGQTPKKAYEQYF
DNA: TGCAGCGTTACTAATCCGGGACAGACTCCTAAAAAAGCCTACGAGCAGTACTTC

size: .
length: 15
D: .
V: TRBV12-3/TRBV12-4
J: TRBJ1-2
CDR3: CASSPGLTGSYGYTF
DNA: TGTGCCAGCAGTCCTGGCCTAACCGGAAGCTATGGCTACACCTTC

size: few
length: 16
D: TRBD2
V: TRBV5-1
J: TRBJ2-3
CDR3: CASSEPTSGGTDTQYF
DNA: TGCGCCAGCAGCGAACCGACTAGCGGGGGCACAGATACGCAGTATTTT

size: many
length: 19
D: TRBD2
V: TRBV20-1
J: TRBJ2-3
CDR3: CSAAREGSGGPLKEDTQYF
DNA: TGCAGTGCCGCTCGTGAGGGTAGCGGGGGTCCCCTAAAAGAAGATACGCAGTATTTT

size: .
length: 17
D: .
V: TRBV7-3
J: TRBJ1-6
CDR3: CASSLNSPTGGGSPLHF
DNA: TGTGCCAGCAGCTTAAACTCCCCCACCGGCGGTGGTTCACCCCTCCACTTT

size: few
length: 14
D: .
V: TRBV24-1
J: TRBJ2-2
CDR3: CATSDLEAPGELFF
DNA: TGTGCCACCAGTGATTTGGAGGCGCCGGGGGAGCTGTTTTTT

size: .
length: 14
D: .
V: TRBV13
J: TRBJ2-5
CDR3: CASSSVGAQETQYF
DNA: TGTGCCAGCAGCTCCGTGGGGGCCCAGGAGACCCAGTACTTC

size: .
length: 14
D: .
V: TRBV7-2
J: TRBJ2-3
CDR3: CASSILIGGDTQYF
DNA: TGTGCCAGCAGCATACTTATAGGGGGAGATACGCAGTATTTT

size: .
length: 13
D: TRBD1
V: TRBV13
J: TRBJ2-7
CDR3: CASSTGQTYEQYF
DNA: TGTGCCAGCAGCACGGGACAGACCTACGAGCAGTACTTC

size: .
length: 18
D: .
V: TRBV20-1
J: TRBJ1-2
CDR3: CSARDDEGDGRANYGYTF
DNA: TGCAGTGCTAGAGACGATGAGGGGGACGGAAGAGCTAACTATGGCTACACCTTC

size: .
length: 14
D: .
V: TRBV12-3/TRBV12-4
J: TRBJ2-5
CDR3: CASSPIRGAETQYF
DNA: TGTGCCAGCAGCCCGATCCGGGGGGCGGAGACCCAGTACTTC

size: many
length: 16
D: TRBD1
V: TRBV20-1
J: TRBJ1-3
CDR3: CSASSAGGAQRNTIYF
DNA: TGCAGTGCTAGTTCGGCAGGGGGCGCTCAGCGAAACACCATATATTTT

size: .
length: 14
D: .
V: TRBV13
J: TRBJ2-6
CDR3: CASSKDSGANVLTF
DNA: TGTGCCAGCAGTAAGGACTCTGGGGCCAACGTCCTGACTTTC

size: .
length: 14
D: .
V: TRBV12-3/TRBV12-4
J: TRBJ2-5
CDR3: CASSANMRRETQYF
DNA: TGTGCCAGCAGTGCAAACATGAGAAGGGAGACCCAGTACTTC

size: many
length: 16
D: .
V: TRBV12-3/TRBV12-4
J: TRBJ2-1
CDR3: CASSSSGSQGNNEQFF
DNA: TGTGCCAGCAGTTCCTCCGGATCACAGGGTAACAATGAGCAGTTCTTC

size: .
length: 15
D: .
V: TRBV6-2/TRBV6-3
J: TRBJ1-5
CDR3: CASSLAGNDNQPQHF
DNA: TGTGCCAGCAGCCTCGCAGGGAACGACAATCAGCCCCAGCATTTT

size: .
length: 17
D: .
V: TRBV21-1
J: TRBJ2-2
CDR3: CASEDWGGQKNTGELFF
DNA: TGTGCCAGTGAAGATTGGGGGGGGCAGAAGAACACCGGGGAGCTGTTTTTT

size: .
length: 14
D: .
V: TRBV5-1
J: TRBJ2-2
CDR3: CASSPLDKNGELFF
DNA: TGCGCCAGCAGCCCATTGGACAAAAACGGGGAGCTGTTTTTT